Each of the 29 T cell receptor beta chains below was sequenced from the same sample in a study of glioma-infiltrating T cells after dendritic cell vaccination. Repertoires were generated with immunoSEQ multiplex PCR, while TCRdb's copy carries only in-frame clones and drops some. This sample has under 70,000 clones, with 80% to 85% found just once. The specimen was blood, collected before dendritic cell vaccination. All receptors derive from a human donor with glioblastoma.

This sequence joins TRBV7-9 and TRBJ1-5, with TRBD1 as a possible D gene (6 bases). The V gene lost 5 bases and the J gene lost 6 bases, with 14 bases spanning the gap. Germline V gives CDR1 SEHNR, CDR2 FQNEAQ (reference sequence). The CDR3 runs to 14 residues. The DNA of the CDR3 is TGTGCCAGCAGCGCGGACAGTTCGGGTCAGCCCCAGCATTTT. Encoded protein: CASSADSSGQPQHF.

The chain joins TRBV9 to TRBJ2-7; 12 positions match TRBD2. Trimming took 2 bases from V and 0 from J; bases not matched to a gene: 6. The CDR3 is made up of 17 amino acids. Germline assignment: CDR1 SGDLS and CDR2 YYNGEE. CDR3 coding DNA: TGTGCCAGCAGCGTCGGGCGGACTAGCGGGGCCTCCTACGAGCAGTACTTC. It specifies CASSVGRTSGASYEQYF.

The rearrangement uses TRBV9 and TRBJ1-2; D might be TRBD1 (6 bases). The CDR3 consists of 14 residues. CDR1 is SGDLS and CDR2 is YYNGEE in the germline V gene. V was cut by 2 bases and J by 6 bases, with 14 bases left in between. The CDR3 is CASSVRQESNGYTF. CDR3 in DNA: TGTGCCAGCAGCGTTCGACAGGAGTCGAATGGCTACACCTTC. The entire variable domain, with the rest obtained from reference TRBV9 and TRBJ1-2, is as follows: DSGVTQTPKHLITATGQRVTLRCSPRSGDLSVYWYQQSLDQGLQFLIQYYNGEERAKGNILERFSAQQFPDLHSELNLSSLELGDSALYFCASSVRQESNGYTFGSGTRLTVV.

The V call is TRBV2, the J call TRBJ1-2; D gene ambiguous. The V gene lost 8 bases and the J gene lost 0 bases, with 10 bases spanning the gap. The CDR3 is 13 amino acids. Per germline, CDR1 SNHLY and CDR2 FYNNEI. This CDR3 reads CASSGGANYGYTF. Written as DNA, the CDR3 is TGTGCCAGCTCGGGAGGCGCTAACTATGGCTACACCTTC.

This chain links TRBV2 with TRBJ2-5, with D perhaps TRBD1 (5 bases). Germline V gene sequence: CDR1 SNHLY, CDR2 FYNNEI. Trimming removed 3 bases from V and 5 bases from J, with 7 bases in between. This CDR3 has 12 residues. This chain's CDR3 is CASSDRVETQYF. CDR3 in DNA: TGTGCCAGCAGTGACAGGGTTGAGACCCAGTACTTC.

The chain joins TRBV6-5 to TRBJ1-2, with D maybe TRBD1 (6 bases). CDR1 is MNHEY and CDR2 is SVGAGI in the germline V gene. The CDR3 runs to 14 residues. V dropped 5 bases and J dropped 2 bases, with 12 bases sitting between them. Written as DNA, the CDR3 is TGTGCCAGCAGTCCGTGGGGGGGCAACTATGGCTACACCTTC. Protein: CASSPWGGNYGYTF.

The chain uses TRBV28 and TRBJ1-2; 7 nucleotides line up with TRBD1. This CDR3 region has 14 residues. V dropped 4 bases and J dropped 4; count of bases not matched to a gene: 6. Germline V gives CDR1 MDHEN, CDR2 SYDVKM. DNA for the CDR3: TGTGCCAGCAGTTCAGGTACAGGGGTCTATGGCTACACCTTC. It codes for CASSSGTGVYGYTF.

The CDR3 sequence: CASSNLGLAGEKTQYF. In nucleotides, the CDR3 is TGCGCCAGCAGCAATCTTGGACTAGCGGGGGAAAAGACCCAGTACTTC. The V gene is TRBV4-1, the J gene TRBJ2-5; the match to TRBD2 covers 13 bases. Germline V gives CDR1 MGHRA, CDR2 YSYEKL. Trimming at V came to 5 bases and at J to 6 bases, leaving 9 bases not matched to a gene. The CDR3 has 16 residues.

The V and J genes are TRBV28 and TRBJ2-5; TRBD2 matches at 14 bases. Germline lookup yields CDR1 MDHEN and CDR2 SYDVKM. CDR3 length equals 19 residues. The V and J ends lost 6 bases and 5 bases, in that order; junction bases with no gene match: 17. This CDR3 is CASSKFRALGLAGDETQYF. The CDR3 DNA sequence: TGTGCCAGCAGCAAGTTTAGAGCCTTGGGACTAGCGGGGGACGAGACCCAGTACTTC.

CDR3 in amino acids: CSVSRRGGFEQYF. CDR3 coding DNA: TGCAGCGTCTCCAGGCGGGGGGGCTTCGAGCAGTACTTC. The chain has TRBV29-1 and TRBJ2-7, with TRBD2 identical over 9 bases. V lost 6 bases, J lost 6 bases, and 9 bases stayed unmatched. The length of the CDR3 is 13 residues. CDR1 and CDR2 from the germline V gene are SQVTM and ANQGSEA.

The rearrangement links TRBV27 to TRBJ2-7, with TRBD1 matching over 7 bases. V lost 5 bases and J lost 9; bases outside the gene matches: 28. This CDR3 has 19 residues. Germline V gene lookup returns CDR1 MNHEY and CDR2 SMNVEV (reference sequence). The CDR3 sequence is CASSHGQEVLGDRLGGQYF. CDR3 coding DNA: TGTGCCAGCAGTCACGGACAGGAGGTGTTGGGGGATCGACTGGGCGGGCAGTACTTC.

This clone was counted once. V gene TRBV5-1 combines with J gene TRBJ2-7; D gene uncertain. Germline V lookup: CDR1 SGHRS, CDR2 YFSETQ. Trimming took 6 bases from V and 0 from J, leaving 16 bases between them. This CDR3 comprises 15 residues. CDR3 in amino acids: CASKINSDSSYEQYF. In DNA, the CDR3 is TGCGCCAGCAAAATAAACAGTGATAGCTCCTACGAGCAGTACTTC.

This rearrangement joins TRBV10-1 to TRBJ1-2; 9 positions match TRBD1. Germline CDR1 is WNHNN and CDR2 is SYGVQD (reference sequence). The CDR3 extends over 17 amino acids. The V and J ends lost 0 bases and 3 bases, in that order; junction bases with no gene match: 8. CDR3: CASSESGDRASDYGYTF. The CDR3 DNA follows: TGCGCCAGCAGTGAGTCGGGGGACAGGGCCAGTGACTATGGCTACACCTTC.

This sequence joins TRBV5-1 and TRBJ1-3; no clear D gene. Germline V CDR1 and CDR2: SGHRS, YFSETQ. The CDR3 covers 13 residues. The V end lost 5 bases, the J end lost 0 bases, and 6 bases lay between the germline ends. The CDR3 nucleotides are TGCGCCAGCAGGCCCGGCTCTGGAAACACCATATATTTT. Its translation: CASRPGSGNTIYF.

V and J are TRBV5-8 and TRBJ1-2; D unresolved. The CDR3 length is 14 residues. CDR1 and CDR2 (germline): SGHTS, YDEGEE. Trimming took off 1 base at V and 6 bases at J, with 13 bases between the two ends. CDR3 region: CASSLRRGFNGYTF. CDR3 coding DNA: TGTGCCAGCAGCTTGAGGCGGGGATTCAATGGCTACACCTTC.

The rearrangement uses TRBV6-1 and TRBJ2-3; 9 nucleotides match TRBD2. Germline-derived CDR1 and CDR2 are MNHNS and SASEGT. V shed 8 bases, J shed 8 bases, and the junction held 11 bases outside the gene matches. The CDR3 covers 14 residues. The CDR3 is CASGASGVQSTQYF. The CDR3 DNA reads TGTGCCAGCGGAGCTAGCGGGGTGCAATCTACGCAGTATTTT.

V and J are TRBV5-1 and TRBJ1-2; D unresolved. With 1 base removed from V and 2 bases from J, the gap between germline ends came to 6 bases. This CDR3 has 13 amino acids. Looked up from germline, CDR1 is SGHRS and CDR2 is YFSETQ. CDR3 amino acids: CASSLNGNYGYTF. The CDR3 DNA is TGCGCCAGCAGCTTGAACGGGAACTATGGCTACACCTTC.

The rearrangement uses TRBV7-2 and TRBJ2-3, with a tentative D call TRBD2 (7 bases). CDR1 and CDR2 (germline): SGHTA, FQGNSA. The CDR3 runs 17 residues. V gave up 1 base and J gave up 0 bases, with 14 bases separating them. The CDR3 sequence: CASSLGGGITSTDTQYF. CDR3 in DNA: TGTGCCAGCAGCTTAGGGGGGGGCATTACTAGCACAGATACGCAGTATTTT.

This chain links TRBV28 with TRBJ1-1; D possibly corresponds to TRBD1 (5 bases). Trimming took off 4 bases at V and 4 bases at J, with 19 bases between the two ends. Germline values: CDR1 MDHEN, CDR2 SYDVKM. This CDR3 has 16 amino acids. CDR3 nucleotides: TGTGCCAGCAGTTACCCCTCCGGCCAGGGCCGCACTGAAGCTTTCTTT. Translated, it gives CASSYPSGQGRTEAFF.

The J gene is TRBJ1-2, the V gene TRBV5-1; weak D call: TRBD1 (5 bases). The V end lost 1 base, the J end lost 4 bases, and 11 bases lay between the germline ends. This CDR3 has 14 residues. Germline CDR1 SGHRS, CDR2 YFSETQ. The CDR3 region is CASSLTGPPYGYTF. The CDR3 region has the DNA TGCGCCAGCAGCTTGACAGGTCCGCCCTATGGCTACACCTTC.

The rearrangement links TRBV5-6 to TRBJ2-5, with 8 bases fitting TRBD1. The CDR3 is made up of 14 amino acids. The J segment lost 4 bases and the V segment lost 2 bases, leaving 4 bases of the junction unmatched. Germline CDR1 reads SGHDT; CDR2 reads YYEEEE. CDR3 protein: CASSFQGAGETQYF. The CDR3 nucleotides read TGTGCCAGCAGCTTTCAGGGGGCGGGAGAGACCCAGTACTTC.

The J gene is TRBJ1-1, the V gene TRBV6-6, with TRBD1 matching 9 bases. CDR3 length: 14 residues. The junction had 2 bases not matched to a gene; V was cut back by 5 bases and J by 1 base. CDR1 and CDR2 from the germline V gene are MNHNY and SVGAGI (reference sequence). The CDR3 loop reads CASSQGQGNTEAFF. As DNA, the CDR3 is TGTGCCAGCAGTCAGGGACAGGGGAACACTGAAGCTTTCTTT.

This sequence joins TRBV5-4 and TRBJ2-3; TRBD1 is a possible D gene (6 bases). Per the germline V gene, CDR1 is SGHNT and CDR2 is YYREEE (reference sequence). This CDR3 spans 14 amino acids. Deletions cut 0 bases from V and 4 bases from J, with 9 bases between. The CDR3 loop is CASSLDRVPDTQYF. The CDR3 DNA sequence: TGTGCCAGCAGCTTGGACAGGGTCCCAGATACGCAGTATTTT.

By share, this clone counts as medium-sized (0.01 to 0.1%). This chain connects TRBV10-3 to TRBJ1-1, with 7 bases that match TRBD1. The CDR3 contains 14 residues. CDR1 is ENHRY and CDR2 is SYGVKD in the germline V gene. J was trimmed by 5 bases and V by 11 bases; bases with no gene match: 14. CDR3 nucleotide sequence: TGTGCCTCTGGACAGGTCGACAAAGGTACTGAAGCTTTCTTT. Residues: CASGQVDKGTEAFF.

This clone was observed a single time. This sequence joins TRBV5-1 and TRBJ2-3; 9 nucleotides line up with TRBD2. The trim removed 1 base at V and 3 bases at J, leaving 9 bases unmatched. CDR1 is SGHRS, CDR2 YFSETQ, per germline. The CDR3 extends over 17 amino acids. The CDR3 nucleotides are TGCGCCAGCAGCTTGCATCAGCTAGCGGGGATTACAGATACGCAGTATTTT. It is translated as CASSLHQLAGITDTQYF.

This clone was detected a few times. The rearrangement joins TRBV4-2 to TRBJ2-1, with 9 bases lining up with TRBD1. The J segment lost 3 bases and the V segment lost 10 bases, leaving 4 bases of the junction unmatched. The CDR3 is 13 amino acids. The germline gives CDR1 LGHNA, CDR2 YNFKEQ. The CDR3 DNA follows: TGTGCCATCGGGACAGGGAGCTACAATGAGCAGTTCTTC. Amino acid sequence: CAIGTGSYNEQFF.

The J gene is TRBJ1-2, the V gene TRBV27; 7 nucleotides match TRBD1. Germline-derived CDR1 and CDR2 are MNHEY and SMNVEV (reference sequence). The junction had 10 bases not matched to a gene; V was cut back by 0 bases and J by 6 bases. The CDR3 sequence is 16 residues long. CDR3 in amino acids: CASSLSRGGGGNGYTF. CDR3 coding DNA: TGTGCCAGCAGTTTATCGAGGGGTGGAGGGGGCAATGGCTACACCTTC.

The chain links TRBV29-1 to TRBJ1-2, with a weak D call TRBD1 (6 bases). This CDR3 is built from 13 residues. V was clipped by 6 bases and J by 3 bases, with 14 bases between them. Germline V gives CDR1 SQVTM, CDR2 ANQGSEA. CDR3 protein: CSVVGGAHYGYTF. The CDR3, as DNA: TGCAGCGTGGTGGGGGGGGCCCACTATGGCTACACCTTC.

V is TRBV4-1 and J is TRBJ2-1, with 14 positions matching TRBD2. The CDR3 totals 20 residues. From germline, CDR1 is MGHRA and CDR2 YSYEKL. V was clipped by 0 bases and J by 1 base; unmatched bases: 8. The CDR3 here is CASSQDRGLAGATSYNEQFF. As DNA, the CDR3 is TGCGCCAGCAGCCAAGATCGGGGACTAGCGGGGGCCACGTCCTACAATGAGCAGTTCTTC.